These 8 T cell receptor beta chains originate from one sample sequenced in a study of blood T cell repertoires in COVID-19 (dated by TCRdb to about 2020). Receptors were amplified or captured by the immunoSEQ multiplex PCR assay. The clones in this table, taken by TCRdb from immuneACCESS, are in-frame only. Not every clone is retained; where verified, under half of the shortfall comes from an unresolved V gene, and the cause of the rest is unknown. The sample has roughly 86,000 clones on record, about 86% of them singletons. Clones ranked in the top ten supply around 6.6% of the sample. The specimen sequenced was peripheral blood. The receptors were sampled from a man between 60 and 75 years old with acute or convalescent COVID-19.

The chain joins TRBV2 to TRBJ2-7, with D uncertain. CDR3 length equals 11 residues. Between the trimmed V and J ends, which lost 2 bases and 5 bases, there was a span of 4 bases. Germline CDR1 SNHLY, CDR2 FYNNEI. The CDR3 sequence is CASSEINEQYF. The CDR3 DNA follows: TGTGCCAGCAGTGAAATAAACGAGCAGTACTTC.

The chain combines TRBV4-3 with TRBJ1-6; 12 positions agree with TRBD1. This CDR3 comprises 15 residues. Germline V gene sequence: CDR1 LGHNA, CDR2 YSLEER. The V segment lost 4 bases and the J segment 7 bases; nucleotides outside the gene matches: 2. DNA of the CDR3: TGCGCCAGCAGCCGGGACAGGGGGCCAAATTCACCCCTCCACTTT. This codes for CASSRDRGPNSPLHF.

This rearrangement joins TRBV18 to TRBJ1-2; D gene ambiguous. The CDR3 covers 15 residues. Germline V CDR1 and CDR2: KGHSH, LQKENI. Trimming took off 4 bases at V and 0 bases at J, with 12 bases between the two ends. The CDR3 spells CASSRSTSPNYGYTF. Written as DNA, the CDR3 is TGTGCCAGCTCACGGTCGACAAGTCCTAACTATGGCTACACCTTC.

The chain is built from TRBV19 and TRBJ2-1; tentative D call: TRBD1 (6 bases). Germline CDR1 is LNHDA and CDR2 is SQIVND (reference sequence). The CDR3 has 12 amino acids. Trimming shortened V by 7 bases and J by 4 bases, and 8 bases separated the two germline ends. CDR3 region: CASTDRYNEQFF. For the CDR3, the DNA is TGTGCCAGTACGGACAGATACAATGAGCAGTTCTTC. Full variable domain (missing parts from reference TRBV19 and TRBJ2-1): DGGITQSPKYLFRKEGQNVTLSCEQNLNHDAMYWYRQDPGQGLRLIYYSQIVNDFQKGDIAEGYSVSREKKESFPLTVTSAQKNPTAFYLCASTDRYNEQFFGPGTRLTVL.

The V call is TRBV30, the J call TRBJ1-6; TRBD1 is a possible D gene (5 bases). Germline CDR1 is GTSNPN and CDR2 is SVGIG (reference sequence). The CDR3 contains 16 residues. The V gene lost 0 bases and the J gene lost 4 bases, with 13 bases spanning the gap. The CDR3 here is CAWSVFPTAYNSPLHF. The CDR3 region has the DNA TGTGCCTGGAGTGTCTTCCCGACAGCTTATAATTCACCCCTCCACTTT.

This chain links TRBV19 with TRBJ2-1, with TRBD1 matching over 7 bases. Germline V CDR1 and CDR2: LNHDA, SQIVND (reference sequence). The CDR3 totals 15 residues. J gave up 3 bases and V 4 bases, and 6 bases lay outside the gene matches. CDR3 coding DNA: TGTGCCAGTAGTAGCCACAGGGGAAACTACAATGAGCAGTTCTTC. This sequence encodes CASSSHRGNYNEQFF.

The sample holds one count of this clone. This chain links TRBV9 with TRBJ2-7; a possible D gene is TRBD2 (6 bases). The germline CDR1 and CDR2 sequences are SGDLS and YYNGEE. CDR3 size: 14 residues. Trimming pared 1 base from V and 2 bases from J, leaving 10 bases between. The CDR3 sequence: CASSVFGGPYEQYF. The CDR3 nucleotides are TGTGCCAGCAGCGTATTCGGGGGTCCCTACGAGCAGTACTTC.

This clone came up once. The chain combines TRBV30 with TRBJ1-5, with a tentative D call TRBD1 (6 bases). The CDR3 runs to 13 residues. CDR1 and CDR2 from the germline V gene are GTSNPN and SVGIG (reference sequence). V was shortened by 1 base and J by 6 bases, with 10 bases between the two germline ends. The CDR3 nucleotides are TGTGCCTGGAGTGAGGGGGAACGTCAGCCCCAGCATTTT. Translating it yields CAWSEGERQPQHF.